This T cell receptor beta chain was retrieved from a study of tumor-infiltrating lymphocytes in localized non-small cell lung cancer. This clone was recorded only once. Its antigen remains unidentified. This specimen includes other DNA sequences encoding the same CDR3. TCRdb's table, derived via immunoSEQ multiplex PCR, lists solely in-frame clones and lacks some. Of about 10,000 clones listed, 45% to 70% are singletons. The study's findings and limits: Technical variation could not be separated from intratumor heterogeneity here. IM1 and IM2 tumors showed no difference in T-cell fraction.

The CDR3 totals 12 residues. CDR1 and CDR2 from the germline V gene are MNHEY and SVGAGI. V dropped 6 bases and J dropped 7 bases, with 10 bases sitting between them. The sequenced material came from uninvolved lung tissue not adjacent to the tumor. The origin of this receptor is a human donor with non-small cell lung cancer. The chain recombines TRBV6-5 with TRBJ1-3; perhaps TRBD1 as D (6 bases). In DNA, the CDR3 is TGTGCCAGCAGGTCACAGGGCAACACCATATATTTT. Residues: CASRSQGNTIYF.